These 2 T cell receptor beta chains share one sample of origin, sequenced in a study of neurological immune-mediated disorders. TCRdb re-analysed the 5' RACE reads in MiXCR, keeping a single row per CDR3 protein. The sample has under 40,000 distinct CDR3 sequences; 13% to 15% are singletons. The specimen sequenced was PBMCs. Receptors originate from a woman aged 50 to 65 with HTLV-1-associated myelopathy (HAM/TSP).

V gene TRBV20-1 combines with J gene TRBJ2-7, with 7 bases aligning to TRBD2. V was pared by 3 bases and J by 5 bases, with 10 bases of the junction left unmatched. The CDR3 has 14 residues. CDR1 is DFQATT, CDR2 SNEGSKA, per germline (reference sequence). The CDR3 bases are TGCAGTGCTAGCCTTGGGGGGGGAGGCGACGAGCAGTACTTC. Protein sequence: CSASLGGGGDEQYF.

The V call is TRBV7-2, the J call TRBJ2-7, with D tentatively TRBD2 (6 bases). The V end lost 5 bases, the J end lost 6 bases, and 20 bases lay between the germline ends. The CDR3 has 15 residues. Germline V lookup: CDR1 SGHTA, CDR2 FQGNSA. In nucleotides, the CDR3 is TGTGCCAGCAGCCGCTCCGGGGGTCACCCCTCCGAGCAGTACTTC. This encodes CASSRSGGHPSEQYF.